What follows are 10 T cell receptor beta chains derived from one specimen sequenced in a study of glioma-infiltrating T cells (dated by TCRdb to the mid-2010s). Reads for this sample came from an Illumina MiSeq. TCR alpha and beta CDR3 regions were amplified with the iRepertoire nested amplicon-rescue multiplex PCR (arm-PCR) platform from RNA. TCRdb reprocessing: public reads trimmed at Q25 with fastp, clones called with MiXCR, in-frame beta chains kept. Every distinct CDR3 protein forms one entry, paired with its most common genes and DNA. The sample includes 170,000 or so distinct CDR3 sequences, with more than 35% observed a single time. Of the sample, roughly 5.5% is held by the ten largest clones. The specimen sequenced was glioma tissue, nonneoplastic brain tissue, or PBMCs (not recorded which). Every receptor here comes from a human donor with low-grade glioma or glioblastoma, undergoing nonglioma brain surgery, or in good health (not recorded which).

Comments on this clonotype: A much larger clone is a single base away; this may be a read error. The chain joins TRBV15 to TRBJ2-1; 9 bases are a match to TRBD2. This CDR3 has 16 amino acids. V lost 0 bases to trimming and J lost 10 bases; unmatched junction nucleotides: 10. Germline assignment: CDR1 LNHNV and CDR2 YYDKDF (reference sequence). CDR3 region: CATSRDEASGIYEQFF. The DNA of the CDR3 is TGTGCCACCAGCAGAGATGAGGCTAGCGGGATCTACGAGCAGTTCTTC.

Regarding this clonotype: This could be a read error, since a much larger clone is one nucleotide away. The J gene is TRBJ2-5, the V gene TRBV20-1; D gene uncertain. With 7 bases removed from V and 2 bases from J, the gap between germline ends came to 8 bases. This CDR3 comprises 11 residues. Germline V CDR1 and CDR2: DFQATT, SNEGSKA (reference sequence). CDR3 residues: CSGKAQETQYF. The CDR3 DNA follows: TGCAGTGGAAAGGCTCAAGAGACCCAGTACTTC.

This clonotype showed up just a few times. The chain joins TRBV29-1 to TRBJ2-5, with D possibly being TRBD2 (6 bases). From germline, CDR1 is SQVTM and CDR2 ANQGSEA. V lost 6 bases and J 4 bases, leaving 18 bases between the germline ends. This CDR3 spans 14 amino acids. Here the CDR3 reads CSVPLGSRPETQYF. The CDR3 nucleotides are TGCAGCGTGCCCCTCGGGAGCAGACCAGAGACCCAGTACTTC.

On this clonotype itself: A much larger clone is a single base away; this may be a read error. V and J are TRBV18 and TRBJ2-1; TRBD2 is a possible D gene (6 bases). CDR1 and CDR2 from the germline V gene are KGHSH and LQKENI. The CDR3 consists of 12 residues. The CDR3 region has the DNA TGTGCCAGCTCATCTAGCGAGGGTGAGAAGTTCTTC. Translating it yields CASSSSEGEKFF. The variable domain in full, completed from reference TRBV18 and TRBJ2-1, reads NAGVMQNPRHLVRRRGQEARLRCSPMKGHSHVYWYRQLPEEGLKFMVYLQKENIIDESGMPKERFSAEFPKEGPSILRIQQVVRGDSAAYFCASSSSEGEKFFGPGTRLTVL.

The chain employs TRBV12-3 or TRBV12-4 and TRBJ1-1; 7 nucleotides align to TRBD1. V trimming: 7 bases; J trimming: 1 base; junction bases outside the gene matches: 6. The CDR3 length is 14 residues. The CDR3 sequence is CASKKGTANTEAFF. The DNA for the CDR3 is TGTGCCAGCAAAAAAGGGACAGCGAACACTGAAGCTTTCTTT.

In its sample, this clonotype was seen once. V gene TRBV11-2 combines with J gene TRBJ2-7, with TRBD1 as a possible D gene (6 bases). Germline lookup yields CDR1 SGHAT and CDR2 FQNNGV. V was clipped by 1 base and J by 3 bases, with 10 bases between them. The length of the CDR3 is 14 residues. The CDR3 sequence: CASSLAGVDYEQYF. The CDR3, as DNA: TGTGCCAGCAGCTTAGCAGGGGTCGACTACGAGCAGTACTTC.

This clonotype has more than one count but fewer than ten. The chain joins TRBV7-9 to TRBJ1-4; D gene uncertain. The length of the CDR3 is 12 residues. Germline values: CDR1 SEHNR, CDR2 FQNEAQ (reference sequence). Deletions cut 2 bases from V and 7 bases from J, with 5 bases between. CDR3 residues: CASSLLSEKLFF. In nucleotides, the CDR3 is TGTGCCAGCAGCTTATTGAGTGAAAAACTGTTTTTT.

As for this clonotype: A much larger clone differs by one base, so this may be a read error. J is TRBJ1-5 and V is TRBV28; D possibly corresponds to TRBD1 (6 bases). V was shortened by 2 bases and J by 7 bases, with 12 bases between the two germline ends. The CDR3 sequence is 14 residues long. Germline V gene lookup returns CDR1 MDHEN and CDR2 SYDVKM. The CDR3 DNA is TGTGCCAGCAGTTTACCAGACAGGACCCAGCCCCAGCATTTT. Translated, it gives CASSLPDRTQPQHF. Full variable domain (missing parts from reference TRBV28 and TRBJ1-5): DVKVTQSSRYLVKRTGEKVFLECVQDMDHENMFWYRQDPGLGLRLIYFSYDVKMKEKGDIPEGYSVSREKKERFSLILESASTNQTSMYLCASSLPDRTQPQHFGDGTRLSIL.

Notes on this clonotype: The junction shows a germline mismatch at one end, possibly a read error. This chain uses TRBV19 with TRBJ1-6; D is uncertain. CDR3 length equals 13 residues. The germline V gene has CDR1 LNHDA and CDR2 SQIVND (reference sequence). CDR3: CASSSHGNSPFHF. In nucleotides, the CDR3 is TGTGCCAGTAGTTCCCATGGGAATTCACCCTTCCACTTT.

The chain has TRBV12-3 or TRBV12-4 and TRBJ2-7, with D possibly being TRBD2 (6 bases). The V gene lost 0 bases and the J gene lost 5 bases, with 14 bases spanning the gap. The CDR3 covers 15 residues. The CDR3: CASSLAGGSSHEQYF. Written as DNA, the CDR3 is TGTGCCAGCAGTTTAGCTGGAGGGAGTTCGCACGAGCAGTACTTC.